This T cell receptor beta chain was captured by sequencing in a study of vaccination effects on CD4 cells after COVID-19. The data were produced by immunoSEQ multiplex PCR, yet TCRdb's version contains in-frame clones alone and is incomplete. The sample records 25,000 to 30,000 clones, around 75% being singletons. For this clone: The antigen is unknown.

After expansion with viral peptide pools in the ViraFEST assay, antigen-specific CD4+ T cells were sequenced. Culture proceeded for 9 to 11 days, and CD4+ T cells were then isolated. Vaccination of participants consisted of two doses of either the BNT162b2 or mRNA-1273 vaccine. After under 2.5 million PBMC were placed in each well, they were cultured with 10 IU/ml IL-2 and approximately 9.4 ug/ml peptides. Days 3 and 7 saw half the medium replaced with IL-2 medium. Source: CD4+ T cells from PBMCs cultured with SARS-CoV-2 spike peptides, taken after COVID-19 vaccination. The source is a human donor who received a COVID-19 vaccine. Some clones in this sample may be carry-over from other donors' samples.

CDR3 DNA: TGTGCCAGCAGTGAACAACCGCTGAATGAAAAACTGTTTTTT. This gives the protein CASSEQPLNEKLFF. V is TRBV25-1 and J is TRBJ1-4; no definite D call. This CDR3 spans 14 amino acids. Trimming pared 2 bases from V and 5 bases from J, leaving 9 bases between. Germline V gives CDR1 MGHDK, CDR2 SYGVNS.